This is a list of T cell receptor beta chains from one sample in a study of glioma-infiltrating T cells. TCRdb redid the calling of the multiplex PCR reads with MiXCR, one entry per CDR3 protein. The data contain roughly 350,000 distinct CDR3 sequences, 41% of them seen just once; the ten biggest clones take up around 12%. The source material was glioma tissue, nonneoplastic brain tissue, or PBMCs (not recorded which). These receptors were taken from a human donor with low-grade glioma or glioblastoma, undergoing nonglioma brain surgery, or in good health (not recorded which). The CDR3 runs from the conserved cysteine through the conserved F or W. D genes are given only for firm matches. A row's size may be missing; if present it is once, few, many or a size class.

>many|TRBV6-2/TRBV6-3|TRBJ2-4|.
TGTGCCAGCAGTTGGGGTCCCAGGACGGACATTCAGTACTTC
CASSWGPRTDIQYF
>.|TRBV27|TRBJ1-5|.
TGTGCCAGCAGTTCTGGAGGCCCAATCCAGCCCCAGCATTTT
CASSSGGPIQPQHF
>.|TRBV7-9|TRBJ2-7|.
TGTGCCAGCAGCCTATACCTGGGGAGTCCTCCCTACGAGCAGTACTTC
CASSLYLGSPPYEQYF
>.|TRBV7-9|TRBJ2-1|.
TGTGCCAGCAGCTTAGTCCCTTACAACAATGAGCAGTTCTTC
CASSLVPYNNEQFF
>.|TRBV28|TRBJ2-7|.
TGTGCCTGCGGGAGTACAGGGAGGGTCCGCGAGCAGTACTTC
CACGSTGRVREQYF
>many|TRBV28|TRBJ2-3|.
TGTGCCAGCAGACCGGTGGACACAGATACGCAGTATTTT
CASRPVDTDTQYF
>many|TRBV27|TRBJ1-1|.
TGTGCCAGCAGCCTAGTGGGCATGAACACTGAAGCTTTCTTT
CASSLVGMNTEAFF
>.|TRBV2|TRBJ2-1|.
TGTGCCAGCAATGACTCTCCTGAGCAGTTCTTC
CASNDSPEQFF
>many|TRBV28|TRBJ2-3|TRBD2
TGTGCCAGCAGTTTAGGACTAGCGGGTCAGGCAGATACGCAGTATTTT
CASSLGLAGQADTQYF
>.|TRBV6-2/TRBV6-3|TRBJ2-1|TRBD2
TGTGCCAGCAGGATACTAGCGGGAAGCACCTCACGTGGTGAGCAGTTCTTC
CASRILAGSTSRGEQFF
>.|TRBV20-1|TRBJ2-1|.
TGCAGTGCTAGAGATAGTTTCGGAAAGCTCCATTCCTACAATGAGCAGTTCTTC
CSARDSFGKLHSYNEQFF
>.|TRBV7-9|TRBJ1-3|.
TGTGCCAGCAGCTTAGGTTCGGGGTTGCATGGAAACACCATATATTTT
CASSLGSGLHGNTIYF
>.|TRBV29-1|TRBJ2-5|.
TGCAGCGTTGAAAGTAGTTTACAAGAGACCCAGTACTTC
CSVESSLQETQYF
>.|TRBV15|TRBJ2-6|.
TGTGCCACCAGCAGAGAGGTGTTCTCTCGGGCCAACGTCCTGACTTTC
CATSREVFSRANVLTF
>.|TRBV6-1|TRBJ1-1|.
TGTGCCAGCAGGAACTTAATGAAGACTGAAGCTTTCTTT
CASRNLMKTEAFF
>.|TRBV28|TRBJ2-7|.
TGTGCCAGCAGGACAGATAGCTCCTACGAGCAGTACTTC
CASRTDSSYEQYF
>.|TRBV6-2/TRBV6-3|TRBJ2-2|TRBD2
TGTGCCAGCAGTTACCCAGAGGGCGGCACTAGCGGGAGGGTCACCGGGGAGCTGTTTTTT
CASSYPEGGTSGRVTGELFF
>.|TRBV28|TRBJ2-3|TRBD1
TGTGCCAGCATGACAGGGCGGAGTAGCACAGATACGCAGTATTTT
CASMTGRSSTDTQYF
>few|TRBV6-1|TRBJ1-3|.
TGTGCCTCCTCGCAGGGATATGGAAACACCATATATTTT
CASSQGYGNTIYF
>few|TRBV20-1|TRBJ1-1|TRBD1
TGCAGTGCTAGAAGGGACAGGGGGGAGGGCACTGAAGCTTTCTTT
CSARRDRGEGTEAFF
>few|TRBV4-1|TRBJ2-3|TRBD2
TGCGCCAGCAGCCAAGGACTAGCGGGATTAGATACGCAGTATTTT
CASSQGLAGLDTQYF
>few|TRBV20-1|TRBJ2-2|.
TGCAGTGCTTGGACCTTTCGACGGACCGGGGAGCTGTTTTTT
CSAWTFRRTGELFF
>few|TRBV3-1|TRBJ2-1|TRBD2
TGTGCCAGCAGCCAAGAGTTTGAGACTAGCGGGAGACCCACCACCAATTACAATGAGCAGTTCTTC
CASSQEFETSGRPTTNYNEQFF
>few|TRBV7-9|TRBJ2-3|.
TGTGCCAGCAGCGGTAGACTAGAAGACACAGATACGCAGTATTTT
CASSGRLEDTDTQYF
>few|TRBV4-2|TRBJ1-2|.
TGTGCCAGCAGCCAAGATGACGCCCCCCCAGGCTCCAACTCGTATGGCTACACCTTC
CASSQDDAPPGSNSYGYTF
>.|TRBV20-1|TRBJ2-1|TRBD1
TGCAGTGCTAGAGGGGACAGCCAGTTCTACAATGAGCAGTTCTTC
CSARGDSQFYNEQFF
>many|TRBV28|TRBJ2-3|TRBD2
TGTGCCAGCAGTTTGTTCGGGGGGAGTTCAGATACGCAGTATTTT
CASSLFGGSSDTQYF
>.|TRBV4-1|TRBJ1-2|.
TGCGCCCGCAGCCAAGATCTTCTCAACTATGGCTACACATTC
CARSQDLLNYGYTF
>few|TRBV4-1|TRBJ1-3|TRBD1
TGCGCCAGCAGCACACAGGGGCGAGGAAACACCATATATTTT
CASSTQGRGNTIYF
>few|TRBV20-1|TRBJ2-1|TRBD2
TGCAGTGCCCCCCGTAGCGGGAGGAATGAGCAGTTCTTC
CSAPRSGRNEQFF
>.|TRBV4-1|TRBJ2-7|TRBD1
TGCGCCAGCAGCCAATTTTCGGACAGGAGATTTGGGGAGCAGTACTTC
CASSQFSDRRFGEQYF
>many|TRBV27|TRBJ2-3|TRBD1
TGTGCCAGCAGGACAGGGGCGAGAACAGATACGCAGTATTTT
CASRTGARTDTQYF
>few|TRBV20-1|TRBJ2-7|.
TGCAGTGCTAGAGATCCCTCGAGTGGTGACGACGAGCAGTACTTC
CSARDPSSGDDEQYF
>many|TRBV6-5|TRBJ2-7|TRBD1
TGTGCCAGCAGTTACGATGACAGGGGGTGGGAGCAGTACTTC
CASSYDDRGWEQYF
>.|TRBV7-2|TRBJ1-6|.
TGTGCCAGCAGCCAAGGGTCAGGGGCGGATTCACCCCTCCACTTT
CASSQGSGADSPLHF
>few|TRBV29-1|TRBJ2-1|.
TGCAGCGTGGCGATAGGTTTAAGTAAGTTCTTC
CSVAIGLSKFF
>few|TRBV20-1|TRBJ2-1|.
TGCAGTGCTAGGGACGTTAGCTCCTACAATGAGCAGTTCTTC
CSARDVSSYNEQFF
>few|TRBV7-2|TRBJ1-5|.
TGTGCCAGCAGCTTCGGGGGAGGTTATAGTCAGCCCCAGCATTTT
CASSFGGGYSQPQHF
>many|TRBV6-1|TRBJ2-7|TRBD1
TGTGCCAGCAAGAAACCGGGACAGGGGACGTACGAGCAGTACTTC
CASKKPGQGTYEQYF
>.|TRBV28|TRBJ2-7|TRBD2
TGTGCCAGCAGTTCATCGACTAGCGGGAGTTACGAGCAGTACTTC
CASSSSTSGSYEQYF
>.|TRBV20-1|TRBJ2-7|.
TGCAGTGCCCCTCTGAGCTCCTACGAGAAGTACTTC
CSAPLSSYEKYF
>.|TRBV27|TRBJ2-3|TRBD2
TGTGCCAGCAGTATGATAGCGGGAGGGCCGACAGATACGCAGTATTTT
CASSMIAGGPTDTQYF
>.|TRBV7-9|TRBJ1-5|TRBD1
TGTGCCAGCAGCAGGCTTCAGGGGGGGGCGAATCAGCCCCAGCATTTT
CASSRLQGGANQPQHF
>.|TRBV6-6|TRBJ2-7|TRBD1
TGTGCCAGCAGCCAAGATCAGGGGGCTGACTACGAGCAGTACTTC
CASSQDQGADYEQYF
>.|TRBV27|TRBJ2-1|TRBD2
TGTGCCAGCAGTTTATCCGCGGGAGAGACCTACAATGAGCAGTTCTTC
CASSLSAGETYNEQFF
>few|TRBV5-1|TRBJ2-7|TRBD2
TGCGCCAGCAGCACCGGACTAGCGGGAGAAATGTTGTACGAGCAGTACTTC
CASSTGLAGEMLYEQYF
>once|TRBV12-3/TRBV12-4|TRBJ2-3|TRBD2
TGTGCCAGCAGGCCATCTAGCGGGCGCACAGATATGCAGTATTTT
CASRPSSGRTDMQYF
>many|TRBV28|TRBJ2-3|.
TGTGCCAGCTCCTGGGGAAACACAGATACGCAGTATTTT
CASSWGNTDTQYF
>.|TRBV10-3|TRBJ1-1|.
TGTGCCATCGGAGAGACGATTGGGAAAGCTGAAGCTTTCTTT
CAIGETIGKAEAFF
>many|TRBV20-1|TRBJ2-7|.
TGCAGTGCTAGAGGGGCCTCCCGCTACGAGCAGTACTTC
CSARGASRYEQYF
>.|TRBV5-4|TRBJ2-3|TRBD1
TGTGCCAGCAGCCGTAACAGGGGGTTGACATATACGCAGTATTTT
CASSRNRGLTYTQYF
>few|TRBV7-9|TRBJ1-4|.
TGTGCCAGTCGACGGTCAACTAATGAAAAACTGTTTTTT
CASRRSTNEKLFF
>few|TRBV15|TRBJ2-4|.
TGTGCCACCAGCAGAGAAAGGGCAGGGCTAGCCAAAAACATTCAGTACTTC
CATSRERAGLAKNIQYF
>.|TRBV5-4|TRBJ2-3|.
TGTGCCAGCAGCGGCGAGTCTAGGAACACAGATACGCAGTATTTT
CASSGESRNTDTQYF
>once|TRBV4-3|TRBJ2-3|.
TGCGCCAGCAGCCAAGAGCGGAGGGGGTCCCCGGATACGCAGTATTTT
CASSQERRGSPDTQYF